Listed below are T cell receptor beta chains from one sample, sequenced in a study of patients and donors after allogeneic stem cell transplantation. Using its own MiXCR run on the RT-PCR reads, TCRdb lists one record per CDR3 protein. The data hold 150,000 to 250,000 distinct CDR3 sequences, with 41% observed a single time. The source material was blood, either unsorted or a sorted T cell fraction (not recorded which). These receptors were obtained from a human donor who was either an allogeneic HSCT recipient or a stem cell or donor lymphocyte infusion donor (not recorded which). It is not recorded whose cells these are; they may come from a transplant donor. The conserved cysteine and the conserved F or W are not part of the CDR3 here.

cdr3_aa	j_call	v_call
SVADGNQPQH	TRBJ1-5	TRBV29-1
ASTPRTGGFNSPLH	TRBJ1-6	TRBV5-8
ASSYYPGPNTEAF	TRBJ1-1	TRBV7-2
ASILGGNTGELF	TRBJ2-2	TRBV28
ASSSQGLNTEAF	TRBJ1-1	TRBV11-2
ASSRLAGEFVGGELF	TRBJ2-2	TRBV6-5
ASSSRTSFEQF	TRBJ2-1	TRBV5-1
ASRPGTSSNEQF	TRBJ2-1	TRBV7-2
ASSLAVLGLTDYGYT	TRBJ1-2	TRBV7-9
ASSRKTGTHTDGAF	TRBJ1-1	TRBV21-1
SVEPTGVYGYT	TRBJ1-2	TRBV29-1
ASSLRDRPYEQY	TRBJ2-7	TRBV12-3/TRBV12-4
ASSQEGGSPYEQY	TRBJ2-7	TRBV4-3
ASSLWGELADTQY	TRBJ2-3	TRBV7-2
ASSPRDRITYNEQF	TRBJ2-1	TRBV18
ASSLTNPTGRNTIY	TRBJ1-3	TRBV4-2
SAQTGGVYGYT	TRBJ1-2	TRBV29-1
ASSLARAPVPPRDTIY	TRBJ1-3	TRBV7-8
ASSFSPYPTETDTQY	TRBJ2-3	TRBV27
ASSPGTGKAKLF	TRBJ1-4	TRBV28
SVRGTGYGNTIY	TRBJ1-3	TRBV29-1
ATSDHGNADEQF	TRBJ2-1	TRBV24-1
ASSLRRLPPPDTQY	TRBJ2-3	TRBV7-2
ASSPHRGSNEQF	TRBJ2-1	TRBV9
ASSLVGTRSGNTIY	TRBJ1-3	TRBV7-2
ASSQETGRGYGYT	TRBJ1-2	TRBV4-1
ASSPDTGELF	TRBJ2-2	TRBV18
ASSRWPDSGDNEQF	TRBJ2-1	TRBV7-2
ASSQDVGGFFYGYT	TRBJ1-2	TRBV4-1